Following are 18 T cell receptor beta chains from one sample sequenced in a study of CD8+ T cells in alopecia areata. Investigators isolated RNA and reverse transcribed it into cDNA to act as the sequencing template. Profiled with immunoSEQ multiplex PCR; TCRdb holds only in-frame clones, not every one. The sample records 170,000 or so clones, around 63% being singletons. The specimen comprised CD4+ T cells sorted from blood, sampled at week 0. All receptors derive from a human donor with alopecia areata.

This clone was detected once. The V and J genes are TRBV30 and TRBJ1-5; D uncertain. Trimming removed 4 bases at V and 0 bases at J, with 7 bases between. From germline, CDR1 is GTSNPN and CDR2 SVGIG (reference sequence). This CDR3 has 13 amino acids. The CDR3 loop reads CAWTAHSNQPQHF. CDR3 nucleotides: TGTGCCTGGACGGCCCATAGCAATCAGCCCCAGCATTTT.

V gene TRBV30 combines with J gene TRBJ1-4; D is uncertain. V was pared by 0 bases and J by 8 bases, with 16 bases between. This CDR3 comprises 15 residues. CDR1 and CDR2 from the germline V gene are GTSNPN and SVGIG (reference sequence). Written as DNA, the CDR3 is TGTGCCTGGAGTGTCGGAGGGCGCATTTACGAAAAACTGTTTTTT. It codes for CAWSVGGRIYEKLFF.

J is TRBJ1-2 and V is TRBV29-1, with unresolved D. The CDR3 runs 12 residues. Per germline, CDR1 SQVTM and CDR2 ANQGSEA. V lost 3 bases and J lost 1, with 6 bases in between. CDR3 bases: TGCAGCGTTGAGGCTCTTAACTATGGCTACACCTTC. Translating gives CSVEALNYGYTF. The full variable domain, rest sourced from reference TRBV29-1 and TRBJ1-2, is SAVISQKPSRDICQRGTSLTIQCQVDSQVTMMFWYRQQPGQSLTLIATANQGSEATYESGFVIDKFPISRPNLTFSTLTVSNMSPEDSSIYLCSVEALNYGYTFGSGTRLTVV.

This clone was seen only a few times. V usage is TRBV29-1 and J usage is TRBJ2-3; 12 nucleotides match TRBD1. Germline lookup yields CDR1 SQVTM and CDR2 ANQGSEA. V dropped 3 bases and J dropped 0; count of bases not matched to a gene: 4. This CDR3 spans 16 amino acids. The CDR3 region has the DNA TGCAGCGTTGATGGGACAGGGGGCGTAAGCACAGATACGCAGTATTTT. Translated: CSVDGTGGVSTDTQYF.

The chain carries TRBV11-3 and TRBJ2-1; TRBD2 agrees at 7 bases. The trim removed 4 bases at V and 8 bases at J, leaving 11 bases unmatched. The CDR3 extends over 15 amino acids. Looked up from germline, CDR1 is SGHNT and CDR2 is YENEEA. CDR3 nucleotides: TGTGCCAGCAGCTCTAGCGGTGCCCCTGGGGATGAGCAGTTCTTC. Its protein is CASSSSGAPGDEQFF.

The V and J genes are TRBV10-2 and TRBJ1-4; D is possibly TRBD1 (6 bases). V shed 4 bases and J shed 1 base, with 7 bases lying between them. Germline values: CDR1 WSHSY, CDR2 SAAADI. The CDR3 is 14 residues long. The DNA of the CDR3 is TGCGCCAGCAGTGGAGGGGGAACTAATGAAAAACTGTTTTTT. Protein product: CASSGGGTNEKLFF.

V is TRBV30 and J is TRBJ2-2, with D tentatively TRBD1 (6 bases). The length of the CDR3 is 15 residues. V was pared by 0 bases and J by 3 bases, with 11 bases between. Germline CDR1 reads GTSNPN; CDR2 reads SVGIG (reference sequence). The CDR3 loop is CAWSVVRGYTGELFF. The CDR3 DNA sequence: TGTGCCTGGAGTGTGGTCAGGGGCTACACCGGGGAGCTGTTTTTT. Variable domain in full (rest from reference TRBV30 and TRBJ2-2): SQTIHQWPATLVQPVGSPLSLECTVEGTSNPNLYWYRQAAGRGLQLLFYSVGIGQISSEVPQNLSASRPQDRQFILSSKKLLLSDSGFYLCAWSVVRGYTGELFFGEGSRLTVL.

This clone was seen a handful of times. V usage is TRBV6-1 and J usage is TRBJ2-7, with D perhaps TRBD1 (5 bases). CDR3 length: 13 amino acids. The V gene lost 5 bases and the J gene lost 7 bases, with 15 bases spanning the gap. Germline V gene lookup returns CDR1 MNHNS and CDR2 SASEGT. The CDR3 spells CASSSQTDSEQYF. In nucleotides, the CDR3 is TGTGCCAGCAGTTCCCAAACTGACAGTGAGCAGTACTTC.

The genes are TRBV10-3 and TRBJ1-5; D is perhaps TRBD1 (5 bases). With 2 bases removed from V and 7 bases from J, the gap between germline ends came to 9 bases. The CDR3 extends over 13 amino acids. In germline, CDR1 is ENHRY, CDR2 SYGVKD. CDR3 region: CAISEEGKQPQHF. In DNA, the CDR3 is TGTGCCATCAGTGAGGAGGGGAAGCAGCCCCAGCATTTT.

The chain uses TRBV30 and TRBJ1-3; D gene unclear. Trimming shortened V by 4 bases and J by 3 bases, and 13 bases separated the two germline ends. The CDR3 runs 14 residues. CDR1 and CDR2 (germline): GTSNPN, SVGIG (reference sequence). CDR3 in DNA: TGTGCCTGGACGTCGAATAACTTTGGAAACACCATATATTTT. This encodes CAWTSNNFGNTIYF.

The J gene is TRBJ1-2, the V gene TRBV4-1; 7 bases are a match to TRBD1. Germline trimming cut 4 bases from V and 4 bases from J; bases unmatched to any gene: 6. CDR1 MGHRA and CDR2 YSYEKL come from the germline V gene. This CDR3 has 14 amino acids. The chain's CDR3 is CASSPPGQLYGYTF. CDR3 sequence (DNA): TGCGCCAGCAGCCCCCCGGGACAGCTCTATGGCTACACCTTC.

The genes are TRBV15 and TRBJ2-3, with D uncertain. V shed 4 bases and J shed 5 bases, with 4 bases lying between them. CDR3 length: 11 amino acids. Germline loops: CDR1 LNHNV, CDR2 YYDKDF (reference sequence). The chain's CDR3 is CATSIEDTQYF. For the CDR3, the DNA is TGTGCCACCAGCATAGAAGATACGCAGTATTTT.

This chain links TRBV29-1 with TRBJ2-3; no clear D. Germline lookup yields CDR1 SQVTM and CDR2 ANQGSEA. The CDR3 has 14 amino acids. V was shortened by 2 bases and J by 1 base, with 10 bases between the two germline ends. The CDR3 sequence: CSVEIQFGTDTQYF. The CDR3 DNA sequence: TGCAGCGTTGAAATACAGTTCGGCACAGATACGCAGTATTTT.

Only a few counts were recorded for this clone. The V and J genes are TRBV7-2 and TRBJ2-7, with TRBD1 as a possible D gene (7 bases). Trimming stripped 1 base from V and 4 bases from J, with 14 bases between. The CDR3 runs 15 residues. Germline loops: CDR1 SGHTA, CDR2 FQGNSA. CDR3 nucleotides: TGTGCCAGCAGCTTAGAAGGCAGGGGGGCTTACGAGCAGTACTTC. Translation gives CASSLEGRGAYEQYF.

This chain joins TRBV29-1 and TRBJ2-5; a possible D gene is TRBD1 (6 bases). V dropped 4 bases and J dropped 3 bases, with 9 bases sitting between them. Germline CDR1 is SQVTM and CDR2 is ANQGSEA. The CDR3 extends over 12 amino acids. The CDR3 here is CSVVGTKETQYF. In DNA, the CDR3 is TGCAGCGTTGTAGGGACAAAAGAGACCCAGTACTTC.

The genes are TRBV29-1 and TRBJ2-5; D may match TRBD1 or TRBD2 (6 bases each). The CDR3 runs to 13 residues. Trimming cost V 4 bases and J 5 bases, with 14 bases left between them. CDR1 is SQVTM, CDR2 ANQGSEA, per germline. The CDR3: CSVAHRRGETQYF. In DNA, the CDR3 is TGCAGCGTTGCCCATCGGAGGGGGGAGACCCAGTACTTC.

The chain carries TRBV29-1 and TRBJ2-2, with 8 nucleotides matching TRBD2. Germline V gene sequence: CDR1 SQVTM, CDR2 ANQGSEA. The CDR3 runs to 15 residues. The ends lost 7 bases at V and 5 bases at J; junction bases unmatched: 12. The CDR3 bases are TGCAGCGGTGCCCGGGCGGGGGGCCGGACCGGGGAGCTGTTTTTT. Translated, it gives CSGARAGGRTGELFF.

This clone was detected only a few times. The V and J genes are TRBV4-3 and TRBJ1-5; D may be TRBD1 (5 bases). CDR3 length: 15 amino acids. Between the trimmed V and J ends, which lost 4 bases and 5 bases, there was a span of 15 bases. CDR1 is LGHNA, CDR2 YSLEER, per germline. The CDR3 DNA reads TGCGCCAGCAGCCGAAACCGGGGCGAATATCAGCCCCAGCATTTT. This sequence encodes CASSRNRGEYQPQHF.